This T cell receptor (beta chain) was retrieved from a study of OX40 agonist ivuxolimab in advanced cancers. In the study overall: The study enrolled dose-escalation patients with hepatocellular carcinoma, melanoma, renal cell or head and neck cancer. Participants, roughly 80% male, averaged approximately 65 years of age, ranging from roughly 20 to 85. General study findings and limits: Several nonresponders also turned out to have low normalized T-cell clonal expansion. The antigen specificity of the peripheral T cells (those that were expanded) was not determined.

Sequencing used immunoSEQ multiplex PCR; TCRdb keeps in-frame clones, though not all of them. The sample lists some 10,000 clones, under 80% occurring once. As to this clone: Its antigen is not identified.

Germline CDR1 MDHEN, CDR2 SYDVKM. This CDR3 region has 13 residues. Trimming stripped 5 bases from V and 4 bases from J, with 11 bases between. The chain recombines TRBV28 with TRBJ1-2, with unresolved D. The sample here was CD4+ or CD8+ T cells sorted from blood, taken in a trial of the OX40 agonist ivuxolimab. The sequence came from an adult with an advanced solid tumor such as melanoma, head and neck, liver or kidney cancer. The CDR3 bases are TGTGCCAGCAGTCTTTACGAGGCCTATGGCTACACCTTC. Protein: CASSLYEAYGYTF.